The next 25 T cell receptor beta chains were all read from a single sample in a study of radiation and T cells in renal cell carcinoma. Profiling relied on immunoSEQ multiplex PCR, and the TCRdb table lists in-frame clones only, not all of them. In the table there are about 150,000 clones, approximately 86% of which are singletons. Time point reported: blood 4 weeks post-SBRT, at nephrectomy. Treatment of the sample: 15 Gy SBRT to primary tumor, nephrectomy 4 weeks later. The sample was blood, taken from a patient whose treatment included radiotherapy and nephrectomy. The receptor source for this set is a woman aged 45 to 65 with renal cell carcinoma.

This clone was recorded many times. J is TRBJ2-1 and V is TRBV28; the D gene could be TRBD1 or TRBD2 (5 bases each). V was cut by 2 bases and J by 2 bases, with 13 bases left in between. The CDR3 is 16 amino acids. CDR1 and CDR2 (germline): MDHEN, SYDVKM. Here the CDR3 DNA reads TGTGCCAGCAGTTTAGAGGGGACCCTTGCCTACAATGAGCAGTTCTTC. It yields the protein CASSLEGTLAYNEQFF.

J is TRBJ1-2 and V is TRBV9; D may be TRBD1 (5 bases). V was trimmed by 0 bases and J by 0 bases, leaving 9 bases between them. There are 15 residues in the CDR3. CDR1 SGDLS and CDR2 YYNGEE come from the germline V gene. The CDR3 bases are TGTGCCAGCAGCGTAGAAGGGGAAGCTAACTATGGCTACACCTTC. Residues: CASSVEGEANYGYTF.

This clone was seen only a few times. This chain links TRBV19 with TRBJ2-7, with D maybe TRBD1 (6 bases). The CDR3 loop spans 14 amino acids. With 5 bases removed from V and 2 bases from J, the gap between germline ends came to 13 bases. CDR1 is LNHDA and CDR2 is SQIVND in the germline V gene (reference sequence). DNA of the CDR3: TGTGCCAGTAGTGTGGGGCAGGGGCCCTACGAGCAGTACTTC. This sequence encodes CASSVGQGPYEQYF.

CDR3 protein: CASSVGSGSPRDNEQFF. The CDR3 DNA reads as TGTGCCAGCAGCGTAGGAAGCGGGAGCCCCCGGGACAATGAGCAGTTCTTC. The J gene is TRBJ2-1, the V gene TRBV9, with 8 bases aligning to TRBD2. There are 17 residues in the CDR3. Germline loops: CDR1 SGDLS, CDR2 YYNGEE. J lost 5 bases, V lost 0 bases, and 10 bases had no gene match.

The V and J genes are TRBV28 and TRBJ1-3, with D uncertain. CDR3 length: 12 residues. Looked up from germline, CDR1 is MDHEN and CDR2 is SYDVKM. V was clipped by 6 bases and J by 3 bases, with 6 bases between them. The CDR3 DNA sequence: TGTGCCAGCAGGGGTAATGGAAACACCATATATTTT. Protein product: CASRGNGNTIYF.

This clone was seen a few times. This sample includes further DNA sequences coding for the same CDR3. The chain carries TRBV9 and TRBJ1-5; the D is unclear. Germline CDR1 reads SGDLS; CDR2 reads YYNGEE. The ends were cut back, 0 bases at V and 0 bases at J, with 4 bases in the middle. The CDR3 is 14 amino acids. The CDR3 region has the DNA TGTGCCAGCAGCGTAGATGGTAGCAATCAGCCCCAGCATTTT. Translating it yields CASSVDGSNQPQHF.

The chain employs TRBV28 and TRBJ2-7; 10 positions match TRBD1. This CDR3 region has 13 residues. CDR1 and CDR2 (germline): MDHEN, SYDVKM. The V and J ends lost 8 bases and 2 bases, in that order; junction bases with no gene match: 3. CDR3 DNA sequence: TGTGCCAGCGCGGACAGGGGGGCCTACGAGCAGTACTTC. As protein: CASADRGAYEQYF.

The gene calls are TRBV4-3 and TRBJ1-5; a weak D match, TRBD1 (5 bases). Per the germline V gene, CDR1 is LGHNA and CDR2 is YSLEER. Trimming took 1 base from V and 7 from J, leaving 8 bases between them. The CDR3 contains 13 residues. The CDR3 coding sequence is TGCGCCAGCAGCCAAGGGCAGGGACAGCCCCAGCATTTT. It specifies CASSQGQGQPQHF.

This chain joins TRBV2 and TRBJ1-5; maybe TRBD1 (5 bases). This CDR3 has 12 amino acids. Germline values: CDR1 SNHLY, CDR2 FYNNEI. V was pared by 8 bases and J by 3 bases, with 8 bases between. In nucleotides, the CDR3 is TGTGCCAGCGGGGGGTTCAATCAGCCCCAGCATTTT. Its protein product is CASGGFNQPQHF.

The chain links TRBV2 to TRBJ2-2, with D hard to call. This CDR3 has 15 residues. Per germline, CDR1 SNHLY and CDR2 FYNNEI. V dropped 2 bases and J dropped 6 bases, with 13 bases sitting between them. CDR3: CASSETVSGAGELFF. The DNA of the CDR3 is TGTGCCAGCAGTGAAACCGTGTCCGGCGCCGGGGAGCTGTTTTTT.

The chain is built from TRBV27 and TRBJ2-7; 10 bases line up with TRBD1. CDR1 and CDR2 from the germline V gene are MNHEY and SMNVEV (reference sequence). The ends lost 5 bases at V and 7 bases at J; junction bases unmatched: 8. The CDR3 is 14 amino acids. The CDR3 nucleotides read TGTGCCAGCAGTAAATTGGGACAGGGGTATGAGCAGTACTTC. It codes for CASSKLGQGYEQYF.

The chain couples TRBV10-1 to TRBJ2-2; D not certain. V shed 6 bases and J shed 6 bases, with 11 bases lying between them. The CDR3 is made up of 13 amino acids. Per germline, CDR1 WNHNN and CDR2 SYGVQD (reference sequence). This CDR3 is CASSRPNSGELFF. The CDR3, as DNA: TGCGCCAGCAGCCGCCCTAACTCCGGGGAGCTGTTTTTT.

This clone is a singleton in its sample. V gene TRBV27 combines with J gene TRBJ2-7; 13 bases map to TRBD2. V was clipped by 6 bases and J by 0 bases; unmatched bases: 2. Germline lookup yields CDR1 MNHEY and CDR2 SMNVEV (reference sequence). The CDR3 loop spans 15 amino acids. CDR3 DNA: TGTGCCAGCAGAGGACTAGCGGGGGTCTCCTACGAGCAGTACTTC. Encoded protein: CASRGLAGVSYEQYF.

The chain has TRBV11-2 and TRBJ1-4, with TRBD1 matching 8 bases. The V segment lost 2 bases and the J segment 7 bases; nucleotides outside the gene matches: 15. The CDR3 has 18 amino acids. Germline CDR1 reads SGHAT; CDR2 reads FQNNGV. The DNA for the CDR3 is TGTGCCAGCAGCTTAACAACCGGGGACAGGTTTTTTTCTGAAAAACTGTTTTTT. As protein: CASSLTTGDRFFSEKLFF.

This sequence joins TRBV7-9 and TRBJ1-4; D unclear. CDR3 length: 15 residues. Trimming took off 5 bases at V and 0 bases at J, with 10 bases between the two ends. From germline, CDR1 is SEHNR and CDR2 FQNEAQ (reference sequence). The CDR3: CASSLLSSTNEKLFF. CDR3 DNA sequence: TGTGCCAGCAGCCTATTATCGTCAACTAATGAAAAACTGTTTTTT.

The chain is built from TRBV7-2 and TRBJ1-5; 8 bases are shared with TRBD1. V lost 6 bases, J lost 6 bases, and 7 bases stayed unmatched. Germline CDR1 reads SGHTA; CDR2 reads FQGNSA. The CDR3 covers 14 residues. The CDR3 here is CASSFTGGTQPQHF. The CDR3 DNA is TGTGCCAGCAGTTTCACAGGGGGGACTCAGCCCCAGCATTTT.

The chain combines TRBV6-1 with TRBJ1-2; D unclear. The V and J ends lost 5 bases and 4 bases respectively, with 17 bases between them. CDR3 length: 15 amino acids. CDR1 and CDR2 (germline): MNHNS, SASEGT. CDR3 sequence reads: CASSTTGEPGYGYTF. The CDR3 region has the DNA TGTGCCAGCAGTACGACCGGGGAGCCTGGCTATGGCTACACCTTC.

The chain links TRBV4-3 to TRBJ2-1; D might be TRBD2 (5 bases). CDR3 size: 18 residues. Germline values: CDR1 LGHNA, CDR2 YSLEER. V was trimmed by 0 bases and J by 3 bases, leaving 18 bases between them. CDR3 in DNA: TGCGCCAGCAGCCAAGATCCTTCCAGAGGGTCGTACTACAATGAGCAGTTCTTC. Protein: CASSQDPSRGSYYNEQFF.

The chain carries TRBV4-2 and TRBJ1-2; D ambiguous. The CDR3 totals 17 residues. Between the trimmed V and J ends, which lost 0 bases and 7 bases, there was a span of 21 bases. The germline V gene encodes CDR1 LGHNA and CDR2 YNFKEQ. Here the CDR3 reads CASSQDLGGPYFPGYTF. CDR3 nucleotides: TGTGCCAGCAGCCAAGATCTGGGCGGCCCCTATTTTCCTGGCTACACCTTC.

The chain has TRBV10-3 and TRBJ1-2; D unclear. CDR1 ENHRY and CDR2 SYGVKD come from the germline V gene. This CDR3 spans 11 amino acids. V dropped 11 bases and J dropped 3 bases, with 10 bases sitting between them. Here the CDR3 DNA reads TGTGCCGCCCACGGGCACTATGGCTACACCTTC. Protein sequence: CAAHGHYGYTF.

The rearrangement joins TRBV5-6 to TRBJ1-2; D is perhaps TRBD1 (6 bases). Germline lookup yields CDR1 SGHDT and CDR2 YYEEEE. CDR3 length: 14 residues. V was pared by 5 bases and J by 7 bases, with 18 bases between. CDR3 in amino acids: CASRGPDSLAGYTF. In nucleotides, the CDR3 is TGTGCCAGCAGGGGGCCGGACAGCCTGGCTGGCTACACCTTC.

The chain uses TRBV14 and TRBJ2-7; 9 nucleotides line up with TRBD1. This CDR3 is 15 amino acids long. Germline assignment: CDR1 SGHDN and CDR2 FVKESK. The V segment lost 3 bases and the J segment 4 bases; nucleotides outside the gene matches: 7. The CDR3 is CASSHPRTGEYEQYF. CDR3 sequence (DNA): TGTGCCAGCAGCCACCCTCGGACAGGGGAGTACGAGCAGTACTTC.

The J gene is TRBJ1-1, the V gene TRBV7-2; 9 bases agree with TRBD1. Germline V CDR1 and CDR2: SGHTA, FQGNSA. The CDR3 spans 15 residues. Trimming removed 1 base from V and 5 bases from J; junction bases left unmatched: 5. CDR3 bases: TGTGCCAGCAGCTTAGTGGGACAGGGAGGAACTGAAGCTTTCTTT. It codes for CASSLVGQGGTEAFF.

The J gene is TRBJ2-3, the V gene TRBV19, with D maybe TRBD1 (5 bases). The CDR3 has 15 amino acids. The germline CDR1 and CDR2 sequences are LNHDA and SQIVND (reference sequence). The ends were cut back, 6 bases at V and 2 bases at J, with 15 bases in the middle. The CDR3 is CASSPTALATDTQYF. CDR3 bases: TGTGCCAGTAGCCCGACAGCATTGGCCACAGATACGCAGTATTTT.

V is TRBV7-2 and J is TRBJ2-3; D is uncertain. Per the germline V gene, CDR1 is SGHTA and CDR2 is FQGNSA. The V end was cut by 0 bases, the J end by 5 bases, with 9 bases between. The CDR3 length is 14 residues. CDR3 amino acids: CASSLASGLDTQYF. The CDR3 DNA sequence: TGTGCCAGCAGCTTAGCGTCGGGTTTAGATACGCAGTATTTT.